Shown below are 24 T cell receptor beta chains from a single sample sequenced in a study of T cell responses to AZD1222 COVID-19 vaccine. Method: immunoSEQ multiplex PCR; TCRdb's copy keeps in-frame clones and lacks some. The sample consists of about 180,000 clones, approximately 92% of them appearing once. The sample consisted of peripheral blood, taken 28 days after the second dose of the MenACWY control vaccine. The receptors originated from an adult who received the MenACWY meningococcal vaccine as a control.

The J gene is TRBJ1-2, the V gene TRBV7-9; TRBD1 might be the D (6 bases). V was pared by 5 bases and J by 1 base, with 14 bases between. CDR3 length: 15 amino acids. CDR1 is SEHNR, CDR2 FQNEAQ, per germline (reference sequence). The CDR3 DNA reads TGTGCCAGCAGCGGGAGACAGGAGCTTAACTATGGCTACACCTTC. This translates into CASSGRQELNYGYTF. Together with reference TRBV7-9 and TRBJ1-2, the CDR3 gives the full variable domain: DTGVSQNPRHKITKRGQNVTFRCDPISEHNRLYWYRQTLGQGPEFLTYFQNEAQLEKSRLLSDRFSAERPKGSFSTLEIQRTEQGDSAMYLCASSGRQELNYGYTFGSGTRLTVV.

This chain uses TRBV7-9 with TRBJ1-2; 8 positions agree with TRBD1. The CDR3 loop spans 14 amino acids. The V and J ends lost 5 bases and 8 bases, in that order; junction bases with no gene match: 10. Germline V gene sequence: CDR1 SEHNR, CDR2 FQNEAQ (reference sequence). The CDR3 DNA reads TGTGCCAGCAGCCCCCGACAGGGGCTCCACGGCTACACCTTC. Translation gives CASSPRQGLHGYTF.

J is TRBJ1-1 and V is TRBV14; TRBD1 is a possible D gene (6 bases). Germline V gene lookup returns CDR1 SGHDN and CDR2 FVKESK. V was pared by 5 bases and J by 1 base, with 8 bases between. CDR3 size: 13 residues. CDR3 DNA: TGTGCCAGCAGCGAACAGGGGAACACTGAAGCTTTCTTT. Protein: CASSEQGNTEAFF.

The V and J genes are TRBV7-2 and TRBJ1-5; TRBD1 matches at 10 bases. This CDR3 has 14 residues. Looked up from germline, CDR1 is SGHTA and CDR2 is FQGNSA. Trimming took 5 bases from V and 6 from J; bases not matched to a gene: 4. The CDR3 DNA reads TGTGCCAGCAGCCCGAGGACAGGGGGTCAGCCCCAGCATTTT. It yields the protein CASSPRTGGQPQHF.

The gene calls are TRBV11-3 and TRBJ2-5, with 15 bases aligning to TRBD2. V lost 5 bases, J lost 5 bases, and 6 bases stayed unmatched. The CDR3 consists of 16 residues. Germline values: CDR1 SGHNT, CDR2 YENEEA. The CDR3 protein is CASSPGTSGGFETQYF. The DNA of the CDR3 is TGTGCCAGCAGCCCAGGGACTAGCGGGGGGTTTGAGACCCAGTACTTC. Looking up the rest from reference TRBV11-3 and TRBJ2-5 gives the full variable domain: EAGVVQSPRYKIIEKKQPVAFWCNPISGHNTLYWYLQNLGQGPELLIRYENEEAVDDSQLPKDRFSAERLKGVDSTLKIQPAELGDSAVYLCASSPGTSGGFETQYFGPGTRLLVL.

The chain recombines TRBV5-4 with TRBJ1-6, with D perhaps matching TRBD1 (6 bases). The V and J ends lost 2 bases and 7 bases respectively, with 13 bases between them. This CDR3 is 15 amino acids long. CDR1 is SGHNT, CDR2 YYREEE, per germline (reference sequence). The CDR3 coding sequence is TGTGCCAGCAGCTTTGGGGGGGCGAGAAATTCACCCCTCCACTTT. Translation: CASSFGGARNSPLHF.

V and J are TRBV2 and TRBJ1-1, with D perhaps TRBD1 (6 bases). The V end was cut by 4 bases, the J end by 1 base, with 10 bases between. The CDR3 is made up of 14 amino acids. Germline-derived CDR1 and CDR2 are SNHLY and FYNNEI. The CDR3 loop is CASSVGAGNTEAFF. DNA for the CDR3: TGTGCCAGCAGTGTGGGGGCCGGGAACACTGAAGCTTTCTTT.

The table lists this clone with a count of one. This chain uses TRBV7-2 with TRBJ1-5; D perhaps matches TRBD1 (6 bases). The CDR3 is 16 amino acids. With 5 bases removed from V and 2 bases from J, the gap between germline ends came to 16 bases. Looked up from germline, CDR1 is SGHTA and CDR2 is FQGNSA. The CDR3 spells CASSPLTSGGNQPQHF. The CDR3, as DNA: TGTGCCAGCAGCCCTTTGACTTCAGGGGGCAATCAGCCCCAGCATTTT.

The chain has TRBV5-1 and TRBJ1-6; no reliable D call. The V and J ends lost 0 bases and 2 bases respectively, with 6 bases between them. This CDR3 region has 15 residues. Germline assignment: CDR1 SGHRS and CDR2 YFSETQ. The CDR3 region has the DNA TGCGCCAGCAGCTTGGACAGTCCCTATAATTCACCCCTCCACTTT. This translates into CASSLDSPYNSPLHF.

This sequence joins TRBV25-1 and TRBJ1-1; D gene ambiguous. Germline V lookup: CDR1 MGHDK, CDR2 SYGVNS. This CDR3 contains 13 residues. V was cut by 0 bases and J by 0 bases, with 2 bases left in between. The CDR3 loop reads CASSEYLNTEAFF. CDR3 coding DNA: TGTGCCAGCAGTGAATATTTGAACACTGAAGCTTTCTTT.

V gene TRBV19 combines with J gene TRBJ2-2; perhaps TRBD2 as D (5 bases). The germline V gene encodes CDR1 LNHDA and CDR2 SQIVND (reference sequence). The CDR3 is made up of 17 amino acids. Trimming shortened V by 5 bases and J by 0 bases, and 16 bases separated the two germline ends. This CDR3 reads CASSRSGLASNTGELFF. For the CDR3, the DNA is TGTGCCAGTAGTCGATCTGGTTTAGCGTCGAACACCGGGGAGCTGTTTTTT.

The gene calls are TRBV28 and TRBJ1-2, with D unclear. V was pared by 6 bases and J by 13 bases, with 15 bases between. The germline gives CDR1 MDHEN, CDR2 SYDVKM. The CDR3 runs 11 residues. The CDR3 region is CASRTTRVSTF. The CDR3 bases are TGTGCCAGCAGAACTACCCGGGTTTCCACCTTC.

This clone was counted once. The CDR3 here is CASSLVTGRTEAFF. The CDR3 region has the DNA TGTGCCAGCAGCTTAGTTACAGGGAGGACTGAAGCTTTCTTT. The V and J genes are TRBV11-2 and TRBJ1-1, with a possible D match to TRBD1 (6 bases). This CDR3 region has 14 residues. Per the germline V gene, CDR1 is SGHAT and CDR2 is FQNNGV. V dropped 1 base and J dropped 5 bases, with 11 bases sitting between them.

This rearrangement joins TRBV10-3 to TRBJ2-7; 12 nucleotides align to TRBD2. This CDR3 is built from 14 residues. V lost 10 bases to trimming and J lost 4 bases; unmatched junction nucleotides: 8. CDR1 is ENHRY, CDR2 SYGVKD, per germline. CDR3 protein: CATSSGGASYEQYF. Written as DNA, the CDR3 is TGTGCCACCTCTAGCGGGGGGGCCTCTTACGAGCAGTACTTC.

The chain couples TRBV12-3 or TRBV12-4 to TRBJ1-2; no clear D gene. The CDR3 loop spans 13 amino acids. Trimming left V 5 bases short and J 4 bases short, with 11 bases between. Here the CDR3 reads CASSPGRFYGYTF. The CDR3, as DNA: TGTGCCAGCAGTCCCGGACGGTTCTATGGCTACACCTTC.

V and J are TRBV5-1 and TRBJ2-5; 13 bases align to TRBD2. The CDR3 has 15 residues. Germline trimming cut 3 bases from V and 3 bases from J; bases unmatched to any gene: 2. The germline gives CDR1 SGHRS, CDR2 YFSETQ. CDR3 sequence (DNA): TGCGCCAGCAGCTGGGGGACTAGCGGGGAAGAGACCCAGTACTTC. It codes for CASSWGTSGEETQYF. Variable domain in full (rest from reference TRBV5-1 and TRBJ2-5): KAGVTQTPRYLIKTRGQQVTLSCSPISGHRSVSWYQQTPGQGLQFLFEYFSETQRNKGNFPGRFSGRQFSNSRSEMNVSTLELGDSALYLCASSWGTSGEETQYFGPGTRLLVL.

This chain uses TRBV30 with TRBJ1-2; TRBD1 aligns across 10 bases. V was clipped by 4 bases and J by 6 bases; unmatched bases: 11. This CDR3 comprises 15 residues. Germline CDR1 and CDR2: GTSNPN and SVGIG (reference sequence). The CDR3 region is CAWTQPGQGRDGYTF. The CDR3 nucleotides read TGTGCCTGGACACAACCGGGACAGGGGCGGGATGGCTACACCTTC.

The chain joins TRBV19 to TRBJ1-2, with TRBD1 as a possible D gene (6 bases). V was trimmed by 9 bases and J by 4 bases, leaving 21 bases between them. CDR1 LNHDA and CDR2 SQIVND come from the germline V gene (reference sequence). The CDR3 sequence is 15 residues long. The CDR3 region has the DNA TGTGCCAGCCAAATATACAGGGACGTGCGCTATGGCTACACCTTC. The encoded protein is CASQIYRDVRYGYTF.

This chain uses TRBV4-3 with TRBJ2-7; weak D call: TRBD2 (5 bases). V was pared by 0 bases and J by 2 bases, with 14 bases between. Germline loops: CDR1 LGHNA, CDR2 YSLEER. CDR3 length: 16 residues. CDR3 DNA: TGCGCCAGCAGCCAAGATCGAGGGAGTCCCACCTACGAGCAGTACTTC. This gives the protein CASSQDRGSPTYEQYF.

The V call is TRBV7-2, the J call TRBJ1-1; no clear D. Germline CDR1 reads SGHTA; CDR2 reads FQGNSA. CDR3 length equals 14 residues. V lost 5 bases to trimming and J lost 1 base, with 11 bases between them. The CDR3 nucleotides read TGTGCCAGCAGCCCACCAAACAGGAACACTGAAGCTTTCTTT. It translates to CASSPPNRNTEAFF.

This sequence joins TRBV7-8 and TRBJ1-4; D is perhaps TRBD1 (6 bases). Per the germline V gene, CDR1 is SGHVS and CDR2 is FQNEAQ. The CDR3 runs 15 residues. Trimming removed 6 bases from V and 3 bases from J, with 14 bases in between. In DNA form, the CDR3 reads TGTGCCAGCAGACGGGGGGGCTCGGCTAATGAAAAACTGTTTTTT. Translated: CASRRGGSANEKLFF.

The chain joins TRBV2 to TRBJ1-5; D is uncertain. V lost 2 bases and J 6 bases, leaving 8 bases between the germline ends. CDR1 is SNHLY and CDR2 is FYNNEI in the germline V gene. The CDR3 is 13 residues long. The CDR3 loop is CASSEIPFQPQHF. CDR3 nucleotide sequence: TGTGCCAGCAGTGAAATCCCATTTCAGCCCCAGCATTTT.

The chain's CDR3 is CSASQAGEQFF. DNA for the CDR3: TGCAGTGCTAGTCAAGCCGGTGAGCAGTTCTTC. V gene TRBV20-1 combines with J gene TRBJ2-1, with D hard to call. The ends were cut back, 3 bases at V and 9 bases at J, with 9 bases in the middle. CDR3 size: 11 residues. The V gene's germline CDR1 is DFQATT and CDR2 SNEGSKA (reference sequence).

DNA for the CDR3: TGTGCCACCAGTGATCCTACAGGCGCTAATCAGCCCCAGCATTTT. Its translation is CATSDPTGANQPQHF. This chain connects TRBV24-1 to TRBJ1-5; possibly TRBD1 for D (5 bases). Germline CDR1 KGHDR, CDR2 SFDVKD. The CDR3 length is 15 residues. Trimming removed 3 bases from V and 4 bases from J, with 12 bases in between.